This TCR beta chain derives from a study of blood T cell repertoires in COVID-19. Trimming cost V 0 bases and J 4 bases; bases outside gene matches: 3. Germline V gene data show CDR1 as SGHTA and CDR2 as FQGNSA. The CDR3 loop spans 15 amino acids. Clones were sequenced by immunoSEQ multiplex PCR, and TCRdb holds only the in-frame ones, with some missing. The profile shows about 150,000 clones, around 85% of them singletons. This TCR was recovered from a man between 60 and 75 years old with COVID-19, enrolled during active disease. The J gene is TRBJ2-1, the V gene TRBV7-2, with 7 nucleotides matching TRBD2. The material sequenced was peripheral blood. CDR3 amino acids: CASSLAGGKYNEQFF. The CDR3 coding sequence is TGTGCCAGCAGCTTAGCCGGGGGGAAGTACAATGAGCAGTTCTTC.